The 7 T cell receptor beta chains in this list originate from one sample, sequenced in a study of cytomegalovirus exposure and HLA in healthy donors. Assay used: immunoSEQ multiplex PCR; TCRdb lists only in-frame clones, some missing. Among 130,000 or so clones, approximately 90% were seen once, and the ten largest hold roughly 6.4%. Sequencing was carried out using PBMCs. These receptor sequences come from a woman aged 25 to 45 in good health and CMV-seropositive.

The CDR3 loop reads CASSLPLQGANTF. Written as DNA, the CDR3 is TGTGCCAGCAGTTTGCCCCTCCAGGGGGCGAACACCTTC. This chain joins TRBV28 and TRBJ1-2, with 8 positions matching TRBD1. Losses at the gene ends were 3 bases for V and 12 bases for J; bases not matched to a gene: 9. Looked up from germline, CDR1 is MDHEN and CDR2 is SYDVKM. The CDR3 runs 13 residues.

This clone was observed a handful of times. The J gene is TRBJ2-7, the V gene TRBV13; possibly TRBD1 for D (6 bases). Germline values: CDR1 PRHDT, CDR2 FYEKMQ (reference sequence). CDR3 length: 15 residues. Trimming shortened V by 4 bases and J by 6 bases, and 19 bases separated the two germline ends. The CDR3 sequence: CASSSQGPLGIEQYF. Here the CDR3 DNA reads TGTGCCAGCAGCTCCCAGGGGCCTTTGGGGATCGAGCAGTACTTC.

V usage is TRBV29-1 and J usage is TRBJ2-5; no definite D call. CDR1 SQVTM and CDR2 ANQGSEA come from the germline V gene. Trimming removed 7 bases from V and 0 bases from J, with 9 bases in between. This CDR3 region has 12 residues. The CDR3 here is CSAFLYQETQYF. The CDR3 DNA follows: TGCAGCGCCTTCCTGTACCAAGAGACCCAGTACTTC.

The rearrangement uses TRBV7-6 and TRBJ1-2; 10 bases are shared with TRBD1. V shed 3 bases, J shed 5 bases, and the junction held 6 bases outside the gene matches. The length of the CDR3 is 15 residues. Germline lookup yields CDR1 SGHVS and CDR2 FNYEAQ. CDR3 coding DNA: TGTGCCAGCAGCTTCGGACCGGGACAGGGGTATGGCTACACCTTC. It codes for CASSFGPGQGYGYTF. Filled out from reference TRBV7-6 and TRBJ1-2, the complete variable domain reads GAGVSQSPRYKVTKRGQDVALRCDPISGHVSLYWYRQALGQGPEFLTYFNYEAQQDKSGLPNDRFSAERPEGSISTLTIQRTEQRDSAMYRCASSFGPGQGYGYTFGSGTRLTVV.

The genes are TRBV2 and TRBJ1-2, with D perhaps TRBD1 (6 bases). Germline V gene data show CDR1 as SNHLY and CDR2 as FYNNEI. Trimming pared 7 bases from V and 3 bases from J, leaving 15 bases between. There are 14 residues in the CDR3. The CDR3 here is CASTATGADYGYTF. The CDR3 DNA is TGTGCCAGCACCGCGACAGGAGCCGACTATGGCTACACCTTC.

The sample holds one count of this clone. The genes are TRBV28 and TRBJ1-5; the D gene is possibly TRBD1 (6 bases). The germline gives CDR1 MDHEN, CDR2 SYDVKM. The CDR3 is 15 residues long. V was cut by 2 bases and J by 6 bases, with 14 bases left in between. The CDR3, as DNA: TGTGCCAGCAGTTTACCGGGGGGCGGGAGTCAGCCCCAGCATTTT. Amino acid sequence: CASSLPGGGSQPQHF.

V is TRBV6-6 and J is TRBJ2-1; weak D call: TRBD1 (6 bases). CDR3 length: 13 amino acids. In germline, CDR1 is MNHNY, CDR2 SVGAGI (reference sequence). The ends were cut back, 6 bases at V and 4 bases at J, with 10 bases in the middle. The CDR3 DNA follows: TGTGCCAGCAGCCCAGGGGTTTACAATGAGCAGTTCTTC. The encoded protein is CASSPGVYNEQFF.